These T cell receptor beta chains were read from a single sample in a study of regulatory T cells in long-lasting Graves disease. In TCRdb, the multiplex PCR reads were re-called with MiXCR into one record per CDR3 protein. The profile shows approximately 490,000 distinct CDR3 sequences, about 17% of them singletons. These sequences were also reported in another study, on T cells in Graves' hyperthyroidism and ophthalmopathy.

This specimen was peripheral blood mononuclear cells (PBMCs), taken at new diagnosis, from a patient treated with antithyroid drugs. These receptors came from a man in his forties with Graves disease. Each CDR3 is given with its conserved first and last residue. Fields, in order: J gene, D gene, V gene, clone size, CDR3 DNA, CDR3 protein. The D gene is left open where the match is weak. Where a row states a size, it is once, few, many or the class of an expanded clone; other rows omit it.

j_gene: TRBJ1-5
d_gene: NA
v_gene: TRBV28
abundance: many
CDR3nt: TGTGCCAGCAGTCCACCGGGAGGGGGAGGAGGCAGCAATCAGCCCCAGCATTTT
CDR3aa: CASSPPGGGGGSNQPQHF

j_gene: TRBJ2-5
d_gene: TRBD2
v_gene: TRBV5-4
abundance: few
CDR3nt: TGTGCCAGCAGTTTGGGACTAGCGGGAGGAATATACGAGACCCAGTACTTC
CDR3aa: CASSLGLAGGIYETQYF

j_gene: TRBJ2-7
d_gene: NA
v_gene: TRBV20-1
abundance: many
CDR3nt: TGCAGTGCTAGTCTCCGTAGCTCCTACGAGCAGTACTTC
CDR3aa: CSASLRSSYEQYF

j_gene: TRBJ2-6
d_gene: NA
v_gene: TRBV7-9
abundance: many
CDR3nt: TGTGCCAGCAGCTCCGGGTTACCTGGGGCCAACGTCCTGACTTTC
CDR3aa: CASSSGLPGANVLTF

j_gene: TRBJ1-5
d_gene: NA
v_gene: TRBV28
abundance: many
CDR3nt: TGTGCCAGCTACAGTTTACTGGGTTCGGAACAGCCCCAGCATTTT
CDR3aa: CASYSLLGSEQPQHF

j_gene: TRBJ1-6
d_gene: TRBD1
v_gene: TRBV18
abundance: NA
CDR3nt: TGTGCCAGCTCACGAGGGACAGGGGATTCACCCCTCCACTTT
CDR3aa: CASSRGTGDSPLHF

j_gene: TRBJ2-2
d_gene: TRBD1
v_gene: TRBV28
abundance: many
CDR3nt: TGTGCCACAAAACAGGGGATGAACACCGGGGAGCTGTTTTTT
CDR3aa: CATKQGMNTGELFF

j_gene: TRBJ2-1
d_gene: TRBD2
v_gene: TRBV6-2/TRBV6-3
abundance: few
CDR3nt: TGTGCCAGCAGTTACCTAATAGCGGGAGGCGGGTACAATGAGCAGTTCTTC
CDR3aa: CASSYLIAGGGYNEQFF

j_gene: TRBJ1-4
d_gene: TRBD1
v_gene: TRBV19
abundance: once
CDR3nt: TGTGCCAGTAGGGACAGGGGATCGGCGGGTGAAAAACTGTTTTTT
CDR3aa: CASRDRGSAGEKLFF

j_gene: TRBJ1-4
d_gene: NA
v_gene: TRBV29-1
abundance: few
CDR3nt: TGCAGCGTTGAGGGCGAGGCAGCCGAAAAACTGTTTTTT
CDR3aa: CSVEGEAAEKLFF

j_gene: TRBJ2-1
d_gene: NA
v_gene: TRBV20-1
abundance: many
CDR3nt: TGCAGTGCTAGAGGGGCCGATGAGCAGTTCTTC
CDR3aa: CSARGADEQFF

j_gene: TRBJ2-5
d_gene: NA
v_gene: TRBV18
abundance: many
CDR3nt: TGTGCCAGCTCACCACCGGGTCGTACCCAAGAGACCCAGTACTTC
CDR3aa: CASSPPGRTQETQYF

j_gene: TRBJ1-1
d_gene: TRBD1
v_gene: TRBV19
abundance: NA
CDR3nt: TGTGCCAGTAGGGGAGAAGGGGACAGTTTGGCTTTCTTT
CDR3aa: CASRGEGDSLAFF

j_gene: TRBJ1-1
d_gene: NA
v_gene: TRBV7-2
abundance: many
CDR3nt: TGTGCCAGCAGCTTTTTCCTCGGGGGGACGAACACTGAAGCTTTCTTT
CDR3aa: CASSFFLGGTNTEAFF

j_gene: TRBJ2-5
d_gene: NA
v_gene: TRBV10-3
abundance: NA
CDR3nt: TGTGCCATCAGTAAGGAGACTAGTCTGGAGACCCAGTACTTC
CDR3aa: CAISKETSLETQYF

j_gene: TRBJ2-6
d_gene: NA
v_gene: TRBV5-4
abundance: few
CDR3nt: TGTGCCAGCAGCGCGGCGGGGGCCAACGTCCTGACTTTC
CDR3aa: CASSAAGANVLTF